One sample yielded the 21 T cell receptor beta chains listed below, sequenced in a study of T cell responses to AZD1222 COVID-19 vaccine. Generated by immunoSEQ multiplex PCR, the TCRdb table keeps only in-frame clones and is missing some. The sample consists of about 160,000 clones, 92% of them appearing once. The material was peripheral blood, obtained on day 0 of MenACWY control vaccination. The receptors here all came from an adult in good health.

The CDR3: CASSLSAGGTEAFF. The CDR3 DNA sequence: TGTGCCAGCAGCTTGTCGGCAGGGGGCACTGAAGCTTTCTTT. The chain is built from TRBV5-6 and TRBJ1-1, with 7 bases matching TRBD1. Germline V lookup: CDR1 SGHDT, CDR2 YYEEEE. Trimming cost V 1 base and J 4 bases; bases outside gene matches: 4. This CDR3 has 14 amino acids.

The V and J genes are TRBV6-4 and TRBJ2-2; TRBD1 is a possible D gene (6 bases). V was clipped by 3 bases and J by 4 bases, with 9 bases between them. The length of the CDR3 is 14 residues. The germline V gene encodes CDR1 MRHNA and CDR2 SNTAGT. In DNA form, the CDR3 reads TGTGCCAGCAGTGAGGGGGCAGGCACCGGGGAGCTGTTTTTT. The encoded protein is CASSEGAGTGELFF.

The chain links TRBV18 to TRBJ2-7; D is unclear. Germline CDR1 is KGHSH and CDR2 is LQKENI. CDR3 length: 16 amino acids. The V and J ends lost 3 bases and 0 bases respectively, with 15 bases between them. In DNA, the CDR3 is TGTGCCAGCTCACCTCCGGAGACAAGGAGCTCCTACGAGCAGTACTTC. It codes for CASSPPETRSSYEQYF.

V usage is TRBV30 and J usage is TRBJ2-1; D gene unclear. From germline, CDR1 is GTSNPN and CDR2 SVGIG (reference sequence). The length of the CDR3 is 16 residues. V gave up 3 bases and J gave up 4 bases, with 19 bases separating them. DNA for the CDR3: TGTGCCTGGAGGAGAATGGCAAGACGAATTTACAATGAGCAGTTCTTC. Its translation is CAWRRMARRIYNEQFF.

CDR3 residues: CASSVVLRYNEQFF. CDR3 nucleotide sequence: TGTGCCAGCAGCGTAGTGCTTCGTTACAATGAGCAGTTCTTC. V usage is TRBV9 and J usage is TRBJ2-1; the D is unclear. This CDR3 spans 14 amino acids. V was trimmed by 0 bases and J by 4 bases, leaving 8 bases between them. Germline CDR1 reads SGDLS; CDR2 reads YYNGEE.

The chain joins TRBV7-2 to TRBJ2-7; 9 positions agree with TRBD2. Per the germline V gene, CDR1 is SGHTA and CDR2 is FQGNSA. The CDR3 covers 16 residues. With 3 bases clipped from V and 5 bases from J, the junction kept 11 bases outside the gene matches. Written as DNA, the CDR3 is TGTGCCAGCAGCTTGGATTCTAGCGGGGCCGTTAACGAGCAGTACTTC. This sequence encodes CASSLDSSGAVNEQYF.

This clone was observed a handful of times. This chain connects TRBV19 to TRBJ1-2, with TRBD1 as a possible D gene (5 bases). CDR3 length: 13 residues. CDR1 is LNHDA and CDR2 is SQIVND in the germline V gene (reference sequence). V lost 10 bases, J lost 5 bases, and 17 bases lay in between. The CDR3 nucleotides are TGTGCCAACTCCTCGGGGGAGATGTATGGCTACACCTTC. Translated, it gives CANSSGEMYGYTF.

The chain combines TRBV19 with TRBJ2-7; D not certain. The germline V gene has CDR1 LNHDA and CDR2 SQIVND (reference sequence). CDR3 length: 10 residues. V was trimmed by 9 bases and J by 10 bases, leaving 13 bases between them. This CDR3 is CASGNEAQYF. DNA of the CDR3: TGTGCCAGCGGTAATGAGGCCCAGTACTTC. Full variable domain (rest looked up from reference TRBV19 and TRBJ2-7): DGGITQSPKYLFRKEGQNVTLSCEQNLNHDAMYWYRQDPGQGLRLIYYSQIVNDFQKGDIAEGYSVSREKKESFPLTVTSAQKNPTAFYLCASGNEAQYFGPGTRLTVT.

The rearrangement links TRBV7-2 to TRBJ1-6; weak D call: TRBD1 (6 bases). V was clipped by 3 bases and J by 9 bases, with 15 bases between them. CDR3 size: 15 residues. Per the germline V gene, CDR1 is SGHTA and CDR2 is FQGNSA. CDR3 residues: CASSFREGGGSPLHF. CDR3 sequence (DNA): TGTGCCAGCAGCTTCAGGGAGGGGGGCGGTTCACCCCTCCACTTT.

J is TRBJ1-1 and V is TRBV7-2; tentatively, D is TRBD1 (5 bases). V lost 3 bases, J lost 1 base, and 9 bases lay in between. CDR1 and CDR2 from the germline V gene are SGHTA and FQGNSA. This CDR3 comprises 14 residues. CDR3 DNA sequence: TGTGCCAGCAGCTTTTTGCAGGGGAACACTGAAGCTTTCTTT. This sequence encodes CASSFLQGNTEAFF.

The gene calls are TRBV3-1 (or the pseudogene TRBV3-2) and TRBJ2-5, with TRBD2 identical over 15 bases. In germline, CDR1 is LGHDT, CDR2 YNNKEL (reference sequence). With V trimmed by 4 bases and J by 5 bases, 5 bases remained unmatched. This CDR3 contains 16 residues. DNA for the CDR3: TGTGCCAGCAGCCCAAGGACTAGCGGGAGGGGTGAGACCCAGTACTTC. It codes for CASSPRTSGRGETQYF.

The chain has TRBV5-4 and TRBJ2-1; 8 bases agree with TRBD2. V lost 3 bases, J lost 6 bases, and 8 bases stayed unmatched. Germline V gene lookup returns CDR1 SGHNT and CDR2 YYREEE (reference sequence). This CDR3 has 15 amino acids. Here the CDR3 DNA reads TGTGCCAGCAGCTCGAGGGGTAGCGGGACCAATGAGCAGTTCTTC. Translating gives CASSSRGSGTNEQFF.

Note on this clone: At one of its ends the junction is not consistent with the germline gene, which may arise from a read error. V and J are TRBV7-7 and TRBJ2-5, with 11 bases that match TRBD2. CDR3 length: 16 amino acids. Germline V lookup: CDR1 SSHAT, CDR2 FNYEAQ (reference sequence). Written as DNA, the CDR3 is TGTGCTAGCAGCTTAGAAGTAGCGGGAGGGCTAGAGACCCAGTACTTC. This encodes CASSLEVAGGLETQYF.

The chain links TRBV9 to TRBJ2-2; either TRBD1 or TRBD2 may supply D (5 bases each). CDR1 is SGDLS and CDR2 is YYNGEE in the germline V gene. V shed 4 bases and J shed 3 bases, with 13 bases lying between them. CDR3 length: 15 amino acids. The CDR3 region has the DNA TGTGCCAGCAGCAGGGACCCTCTCTACACCGGGGAGCTGTTTTTT. Residues: CASSRDPLYTGELFF.

This clone was counted a single time. The V gene is TRBV6-2 or TRBV6-3, the J gene TRBJ1-1; D is unresolved. With 2 bases removed from V and 5 bases from J, the gap between germline ends came to 9 bases. Germline V gene lookup returns CDR1 MNHEY and CDR2 SVGEGT. CDR3 length equals 13 residues. Written as DNA, the CDR3 is TGTGCCAGCAGTTACAGGCAGAGAACTGAAGCTTTCTTT. Translation gives CASSYRQRTEAFF.

The J gene is TRBJ1-4, the V gene TRBV7-8, with 7 bases aligning to TRBD1. Germline values: CDR1 SGHVS, CDR2 FQNEAQ. The CDR3 spans 16 residues. The V and J ends lost 1 base and 6 bases, in that order; junction bases with no gene match: 8. The CDR3 DNA is TGTGCCAGCAGCTTAGGGTGGACAGGAGGCGATGAAAAACTGTTTTTT. As protein: CASSLGWTGGDEKLFF. Full variable domain (missing parts from reference TRBV7-8 and TRBJ1-4): GAGVSQSPRYKVAKRGQDVALRCDPISGHVSLFWYQQALGQGPEFLTYFQNEAQLDKSGLPSDRFFAERPEGSVSTLKIQRTQQEDSAVYLCASSLGWTGGDEKLFFGSGTQLSVL.

The J gene is TRBJ1-1, the V gene TRBV7-8, with TRBD1 matching over 7 bases. CDR1 and CDR2 from the germline V gene are SGHVS and FQNEAQ. J lost 5 bases, V lost 5 bases, and 14 bases had no gene match. The CDR3 has 16 amino acids. CDR3 in DNA: TGTGCCAGCAGCCCCGATTTTGGCCAGGGGGAAACTGAAGCTTTCTTT. Encoded protein: CASSPDFGQGETEAFF.

CDR3 nucleotide sequence: TGTGCCAGCAGCCACCCCCGACCCCCGAGAGCTTTCTTT. Residues: CASSHPRPPRAFF. V is TRBV3-1 (or the pseudogene TRBV3-2) and J is TRBJ1-1; no clear D. This CDR3 comprises 13 residues. V shed 3 bases and J shed 10 bases, with 15 bases lying between them. The germline gives CDR1 LGHDT, CDR2 YNNKEL (reference sequence).

The chain links TRBV4-1 to TRBJ2-3; TRBD1 aligns across 8 bases. V shed 1 base, J shed 3 bases, and the junction held 3 bases outside the gene matches. The CDR3 has 15 amino acids. Germline CDR1 and CDR2: MGHRA and YSYEKL. The CDR3 is CASSQVGQGTDTQYF. The CDR3 nucleotides are TGCGCCAGCAGCCAAGTCGGACAGGGAACAGATACGCAGTATTTT.

Comments on this clone: Additional DNA sequences in this sample encode the identical CDR3. V and J are TRBV20-1 and TRBJ2-7; tentative D call: TRBD2 (5 bases). The CDR3 is 11 residues long. V lost 6 bases and J lost 4, with 10 bases in between. CDR1 is DFQATT and CDR2 is SNEGSKA in the germline V gene (reference sequence). DNA for the CDR3: TGCAGTGCCCCAAGAGGGTACGAGCAGTACTTC. It translates to CSAPRGYEQYF.

The V gene is TRBV5-1, the J gene TRBJ1-1; D is unclear. V was shortened by 4 bases and J by 3 bases, with 10 bases between the two germline ends. CDR3 size: 13 residues. Looked up from germline, CDR1 is SGHRS and CDR2 is YFSETQ. The CDR3 reads CASSGEVHTEAFF. The DNA for the CDR3 is TGCGCCAGCAGCGGCGAGGTACACACTGAAGCTTTCTTT.